The clone carrying this T cell receptor (beta chain) was seen more than once but under ten times. The sample is drawn from a study of blood T cell repertoires in COVID-19. Background on the study: Samples taken during acute and convalescent COVID-19 were collected in the United States, Italy and Spain. Nucleic acid was either cDNA or gDNA, and it came from T cells, B-cell-depleted T cells, or PBMCs.

This CDR3 contains 14 residues. V shed 4 bases, J shed 2 bases, and the junction held 4 bases outside the gene matches. Germline CDR1 is MGHRA and CDR2 is YSYEKL. In the original analysis: Amplified reference gene primers provided the basis for estimating nucleated cell counts. Here immunoSEQ multiplex PCR was the method, and the copy in TCRdb shows in-frame clones only, minus some. The V and J calls and clone size are taken from that table; D and trimming were inferred from the DNA. The table has 25,000 to 40,000 clones, about 85% seen once. The TCR comes from a woman aged 60-70 years with active COVID-19. This chain uses TRBV4-1 with TRBJ2-7, with 8 bases matching TRBD1. Sequencing was performed on peripheral blood. DNA for the CDR3: TGCGCCAGCAGCCTCGGACAGGGAACCTACGAGCAGTACTTC. Amino acids: CASSLGQGTYEQYF.